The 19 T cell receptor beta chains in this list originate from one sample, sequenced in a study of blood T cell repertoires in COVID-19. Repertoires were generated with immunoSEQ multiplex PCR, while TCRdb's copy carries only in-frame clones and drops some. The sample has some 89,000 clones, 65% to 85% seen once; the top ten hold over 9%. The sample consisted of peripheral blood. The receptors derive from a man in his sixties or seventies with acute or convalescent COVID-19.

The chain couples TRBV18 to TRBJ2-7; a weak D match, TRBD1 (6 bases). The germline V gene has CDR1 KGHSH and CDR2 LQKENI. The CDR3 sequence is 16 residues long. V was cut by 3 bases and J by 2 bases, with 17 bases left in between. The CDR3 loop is CASSPKEGQQTYEQYF. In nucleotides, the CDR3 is TGTGCCAGCTCACCTAAGGAAGGACAGCAAACCTACGAGCAGTACTTC. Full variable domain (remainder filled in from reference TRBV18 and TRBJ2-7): NAGVMQNPRHLVRRRGQEARLRCSPMKGHSHVYWYRQLPEEGLKFMVYLQKENIIDESGMPKERFSAEFPKEGPSILRIQQVVRGDSAAYFCASSPKEGQQTYEQYFGPGTRLTVT.

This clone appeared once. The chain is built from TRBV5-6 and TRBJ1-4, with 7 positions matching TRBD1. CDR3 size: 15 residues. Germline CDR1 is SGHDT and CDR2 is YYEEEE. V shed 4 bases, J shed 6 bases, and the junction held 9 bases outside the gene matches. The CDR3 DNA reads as TGTGCCAGCAGCCCTCAGACAGGGATTGATGAAAAACTGTTTTTT. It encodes CASSPQTGIDEKLFF. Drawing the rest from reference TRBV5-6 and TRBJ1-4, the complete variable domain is DAGVTQSPTHLIKTRGQQVTLRCSPKSGHDTVSWYQQALGQGPQFIFQYYEEEERQRGNFPDRFSGHQFPNYSSELNVNALLLGDSALYLCASSPQTGIDEKLFFGSGTQLSVL.

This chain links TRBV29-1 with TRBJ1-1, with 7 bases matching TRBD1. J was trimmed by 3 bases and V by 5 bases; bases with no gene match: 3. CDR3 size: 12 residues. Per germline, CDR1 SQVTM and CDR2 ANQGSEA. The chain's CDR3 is CSVWDRHTEAFF. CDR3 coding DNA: TGCAGCGTTTGGGACAGACACACTGAAGCTTTCTTT.

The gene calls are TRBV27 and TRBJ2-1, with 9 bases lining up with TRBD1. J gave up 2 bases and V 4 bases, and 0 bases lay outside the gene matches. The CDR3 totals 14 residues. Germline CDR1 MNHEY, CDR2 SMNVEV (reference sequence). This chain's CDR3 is CASSWTGAYNEQFF. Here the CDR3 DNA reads TGTGCCAGCAGTTGGACAGGGGCCTACAATGAGCAGTTCTTC.

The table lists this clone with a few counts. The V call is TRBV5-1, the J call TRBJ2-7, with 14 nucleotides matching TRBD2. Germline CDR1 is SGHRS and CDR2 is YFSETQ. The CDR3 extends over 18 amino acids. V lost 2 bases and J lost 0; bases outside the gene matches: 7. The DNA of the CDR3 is TGCGCCAGCAGCTTACCTGGACTAGCGGGGGGCTTCTCCTACGAGCAGTACTTC. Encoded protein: CASSLPGLAGGFSYEQYF.

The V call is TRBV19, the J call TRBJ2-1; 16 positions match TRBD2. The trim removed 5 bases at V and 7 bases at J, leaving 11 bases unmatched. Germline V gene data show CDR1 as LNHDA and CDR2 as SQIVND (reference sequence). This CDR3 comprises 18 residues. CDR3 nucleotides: TGTGCCAGTAGTCGGGGAAAGGGACTAGCGGGGGGGCCGAATGAGCAGTTCTTC. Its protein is CASSRGKGLAGGPNEQFF.

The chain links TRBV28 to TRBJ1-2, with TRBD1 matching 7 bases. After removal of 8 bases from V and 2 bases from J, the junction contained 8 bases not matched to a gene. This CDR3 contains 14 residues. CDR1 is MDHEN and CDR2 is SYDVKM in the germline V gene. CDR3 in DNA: TGTGCCAGCGACGATCAGGGGGGAAACTATGGCTACACCTTC. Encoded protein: CASDDQGGNYGYTF.

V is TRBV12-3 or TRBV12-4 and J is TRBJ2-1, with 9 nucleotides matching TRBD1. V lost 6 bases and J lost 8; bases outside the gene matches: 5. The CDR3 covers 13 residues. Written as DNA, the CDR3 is TGTGCCAGCAGCTTGGGACAGGGAGATGAGCAGTTCTTC. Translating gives CASSLGQGDEQFF.

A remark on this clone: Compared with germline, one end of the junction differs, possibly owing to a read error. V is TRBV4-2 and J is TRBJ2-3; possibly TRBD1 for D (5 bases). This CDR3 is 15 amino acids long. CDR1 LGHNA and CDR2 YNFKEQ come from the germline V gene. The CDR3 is CASSQGPGSTDTQYF. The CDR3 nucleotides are TGTGCCAGCAGTCAAGGGCCAGGGAGCACAGATACGCAGTATTTT.

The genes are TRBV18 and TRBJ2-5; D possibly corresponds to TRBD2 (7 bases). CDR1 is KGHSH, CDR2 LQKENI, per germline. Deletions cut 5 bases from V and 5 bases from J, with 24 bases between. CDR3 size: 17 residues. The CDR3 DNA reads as TGTGCCAGCTCATCCGCGGCGGGGGCGGGGACGTCGGAGACCCAGTACTTC. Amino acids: CASSSAAGAGTSETQYF. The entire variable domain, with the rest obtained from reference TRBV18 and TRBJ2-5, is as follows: NAGVMQNPRHLVRRRGQEARLRCSPMKGHSHVYWYRQLPEEGLKFMVYLQKENIIDESGMPKERFSAEFPKEGPSILRIQQVVRGDSAAYFCASSSAAGAGTSETQYFGPGTRLLVL.

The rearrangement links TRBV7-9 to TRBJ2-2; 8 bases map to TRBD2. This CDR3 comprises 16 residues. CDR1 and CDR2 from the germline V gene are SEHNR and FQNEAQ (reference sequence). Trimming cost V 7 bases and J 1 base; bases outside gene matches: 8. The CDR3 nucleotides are TGTGCCAGCAAACTGCGGGGGGCGCTGAACACCGGGGAGCTGTTTTTT. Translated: CASKLRGALNTGELFF.

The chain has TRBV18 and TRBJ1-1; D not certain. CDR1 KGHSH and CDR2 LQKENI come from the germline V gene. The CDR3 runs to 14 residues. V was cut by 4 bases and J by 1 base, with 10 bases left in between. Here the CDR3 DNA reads TGTGCCAGCTCACTAGGACGGGAGAACACTGAAGCTTTCTTT. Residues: CASSLGRENTEAFF.

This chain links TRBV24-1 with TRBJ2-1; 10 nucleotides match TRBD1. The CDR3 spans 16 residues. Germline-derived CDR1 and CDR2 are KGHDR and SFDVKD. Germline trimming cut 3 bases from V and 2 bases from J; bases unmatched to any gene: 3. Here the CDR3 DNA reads TGTGCCACCAGTGATACGACAGGGGGCGCCTACAATGAGCAGTTCTTC. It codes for CATSDTTGGAYNEQFF.

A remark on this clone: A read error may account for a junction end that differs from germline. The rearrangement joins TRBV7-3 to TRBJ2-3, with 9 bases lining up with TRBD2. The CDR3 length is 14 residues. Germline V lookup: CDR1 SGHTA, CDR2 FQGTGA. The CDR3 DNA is TGTGCCAGCAGCCCCCCGATAGCGGGAGAGGCGGTGTACTTT. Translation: CASSPPIAGEAVYF.

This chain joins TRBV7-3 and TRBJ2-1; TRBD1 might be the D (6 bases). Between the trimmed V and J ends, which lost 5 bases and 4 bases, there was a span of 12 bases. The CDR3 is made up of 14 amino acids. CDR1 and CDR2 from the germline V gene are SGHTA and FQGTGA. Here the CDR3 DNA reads TGTGCCAGCAGCCCGAAGACAGGATACAATGAGCAGTTCTTC. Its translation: CASSPKTGYNEQFF. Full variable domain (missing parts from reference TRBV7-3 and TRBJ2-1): GAGVSQTPSNKVTEKGKYVELRCDPISGHTALYWYRQSLGQGPEFLIYFQGTGAADDSGLPNDRFFAVRPEGSVSTLKIQRTERGDSAVYLCASSPKTGYNEQFFGPGTRLTVL.

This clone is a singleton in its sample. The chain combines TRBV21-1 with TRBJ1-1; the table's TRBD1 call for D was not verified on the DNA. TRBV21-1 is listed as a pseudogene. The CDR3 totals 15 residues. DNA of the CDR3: TGTGCCAGCACCACAGCAGGGGGCGGAAGCACTGAAGCTTTCTTT. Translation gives CASTTAGGGSTEAFF.

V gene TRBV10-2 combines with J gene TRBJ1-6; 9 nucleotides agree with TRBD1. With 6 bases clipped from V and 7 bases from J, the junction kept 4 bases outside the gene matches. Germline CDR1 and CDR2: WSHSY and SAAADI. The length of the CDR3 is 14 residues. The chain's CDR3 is CASSRDRVNSPLHF. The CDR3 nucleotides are TGCGCCAGCAGCCGGGACAGGGTAAATTCACCCCTCCACTTT.

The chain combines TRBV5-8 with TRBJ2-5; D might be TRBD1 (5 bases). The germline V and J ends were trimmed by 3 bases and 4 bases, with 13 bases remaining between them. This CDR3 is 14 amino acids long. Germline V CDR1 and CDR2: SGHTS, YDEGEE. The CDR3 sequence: CASSYRQQRETQYF. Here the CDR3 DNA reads TGTGCCAGCAGCTATCGACAGCAGAGAGAGACCCAGTACTTC. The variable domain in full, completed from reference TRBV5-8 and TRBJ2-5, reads EAGVTQSPTHLIKTRGQQATLRCSPISGHTSVYWYQQALGLGLQFLLWYDEGEERNRGNFPPRFSGRQFPNYSSELNVNALELEDSALYLCASSYRQQRETQYFGPGTRLLVL.

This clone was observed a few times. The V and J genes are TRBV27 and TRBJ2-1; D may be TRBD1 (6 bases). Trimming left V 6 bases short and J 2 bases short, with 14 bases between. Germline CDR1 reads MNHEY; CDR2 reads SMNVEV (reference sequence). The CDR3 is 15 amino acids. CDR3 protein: CASRETGFPYNEQFF. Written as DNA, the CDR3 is TGTGCCAGCAGGGAAACAGGGTTCCCCTACAATGAGCAGTTCTTC.